The next 10 T cell receptor beta chains were all read from a single sample in a study of blood T cell repertoires in COVID-19. Assay used: immunoSEQ multiplex PCR; TCRdb lists only in-frame clones, some missing. The sample has 200,000 to 250,000 clones, approximately 84% seen once; the top ten hold roughly 2.3%. Material for sequencing was peripheral blood. These receptors were obtained from an older woman with acute or convalescent COVID-19.

In DNA form, the CDR3 reads TGTGCCAGCAGGACGGGGGGAGGTAATGAGCAGTTCTTC. Amino acids: CASRTGGGNEQFF. V gene TRBV6-6 combines with J gene TRBJ2-1; TRBD2 matches at 7 bases. The V segment lost 6 bases and the J segment 7 bases; nucleotides outside the gene matches: 6. The CDR3 has 13 residues. From germline, CDR1 is MNHNY and CDR2 SVGAGI (reference sequence).

CDR3 bases: TGCGCCAGCAGCGTCGGAGGGATTAATGAAAAACTGTTTTTT. It translates to CASSVGGINEKLFF. The V and J genes are TRBV5-1 and TRBJ1-4; D gene ambiguous. Germline V lookup: CDR1 SGHRS, CDR2 YFSETQ. This CDR3 has 14 residues. The V end lost 4 bases, the J end lost 4 bases, and 11 bases lay between the germline ends.

J is TRBJ2-2 and V is TRBV5-6, with no clear D. CDR3 length: 13 residues. With 3 bases removed from V and 5 bases from J, the gap between germline ends came to 8 bases. Germline V gives CDR1 SGHDT, CDR2 YYEEEE. The CDR3 nucleotides read TGTGCCAGCAGCTCCCCTAGGACCGGGGAGCTGTTTTTT. It codes for CASSSPRTGELFF.

V usage is TRBV11-2 and J usage is TRBJ2-2, with D unclear. This CDR3 region has 12 residues. V lost 10 bases, J lost 5 bases, and 11 bases lay in between. Germline CDR1 SGHAT, CDR2 FQNNGV. The CDR3 nucleotides read TGTGCCACCCGAATCGGGACCGGGGAGCTGTTTTTT. This encodes CATRIGTGELFF.

The genes are TRBV7-2 and TRBJ2-5, with 14 bases identical to TRBD2. Germline trimming cut 4 bases from V and 1 base from J; bases unmatched to any gene: 11. From germline, CDR1 is SGHTA and CDR2 FQGNSA. This CDR3 spans 19 amino acids. Here the CDR3 reads CASSSTGGLAGGRQETQYF. CDR3 bases: TGTGCCAGCAGCTCGACCGGAGGACTAGCGGGGGGCCGCCAAGAGACCCAGTACTTC.

This clone was seen only once. The rearrangement uses TRBV6-5 and TRBJ2-1; no definite D call. Germline-derived CDR1 and CDR2 are MNHEY and SVGAGI. The CDR3 length is 15 residues. The V end lost 10 bases, the J end lost 6 bases, and 22 bases lay between the germline ends. CDR3: CATYASPNRGNEQFF. The CDR3, as DNA: TGTGCCACATATGCTAGTCCCAACCGAGGCAATGAGCAGTTCTTC.

The chain employs TRBV6-2 or TRBV6-3 and TRBJ1-1, with D possibly matching TRBD1 (6 bases). Between the trimmed V and J ends, which lost 2 bases and 1 base, there was a span of 14 bases. From germline, CDR1 is MNHEY and CDR2 SVGEGT. This CDR3 has 16 residues. The CDR3 nucleotides are TGTGCCAGCAGTTACACCCCGAGGACAGAGAACACTGAAGCTTTCTTT. Translation: CASSYTPRTENTEAFF.

The chain recombines TRBV7-6 with TRBJ2-5; 9 nucleotides align to TRBD2. The germline V gene encodes CDR1 SGHVS and CDR2 FNYEAQ. This CDR3 is 16 amino acids long. With V trimmed by 8 bases and J by 1 base, 11 bases remained unmatched. CDR3 loop: CASHASGSGGQETQYF. The CDR3 DNA reads as TGTGCCAGCCACGCCTCAGGTAGCGGGGGCCAAGAGACCCAGTACTTC.

The chain combines TRBV3-1 (or the pseudogene TRBV3-2) with TRBJ1-1, with D possibly matching TRBD1 (5 bases). The CDR3 totals 16 residues. Trimming removed 6 bases from V and 1 base from J, with 18 bases in between. Germline V gives CDR1 LGHDT, CDR2 YNNKEL (reference sequence). The DNA of the CDR3 is TGTGCCAGCAGTCGTTCCGCAGGGTTTTCGAACACTGAAGCTTTCTTT. It yields the protein CASSRSAGFSNTEAFF.

The chain is built from TRBV6-2 or TRBV6-3 and TRBJ1-1; the D gene is possibly TRBD1 (6 bases). The CDR3 is made up of 16 amino acids. Trimming removed 2 bases at V and 1 base at J, with 14 bases between. Germline loops: CDR1 MNHEY, CDR2 SVGEGT. The CDR3 bases are TGTGCCAGCAGTTACAGATTACAGGGAAGGAACACTGAAGCTTTCTTT. Translation gives CASSYRLQGRNTEAFF.